Shown below are 3 T cell receptor beta chains from a single sample sequenced in a study of T cell responses to AZD1222 COVID-19 vaccine. Some clones are missing from TCRdb's copy, which holds only in-frame ones; the method was immunoSEQ multiplex PCR. In the table there are 150,000 to 190,000 clones, over 90% of which are singletons. Material: peripheral blood, obtained 28 days after the second AZD1222 dose. These receptors were collected from an adult who received the AZD1222 COVID-19 vaccine.

V and J are TRBV28 and TRBJ1-1; no clear D. The CDR3 has 13 residues. V was cut by 5 bases and J by 1 base, with 8 bases left in between. Germline CDR1 is MDHEN and CDR2 is SYDVKM. CDR3 protein: CASSAPPNTEAFF. The CDR3 coding sequence is TGTGCCAGCAGTGCCCCCCCGAACACTGAAGCTTTCTTT.

The chain couples TRBV9 to TRBJ2-1; D is unclear. Trimming took off 4 bases at V and 4 bases at J, with 12 bases between the two ends. CDR1 and CDR2 (germline): SGDLS, YYNGEE. The CDR3 runs 14 residues. The CDR3 here is CASSPRPLYNEQFF. DNA for the CDR3: TGTGCCAGCAGCCCAAGGCCATTATACAATGAGCAGTTCTTC. Combining the CDR3 with reference TRBV9 and TRBJ2-1 gives the whole variable domain DSGVTQTPKHLITATGQRVTLRCSPRSGDLSVYWYQQSLDQGLQFLIQYYNGEERAKGNILERFSAQQFPDLHSELNLSSLELGDSALYFCASSPRPLYNEQFFGPGTRLTVL.

This clone was recorded many times. V gene TRBV7-4 combines with J gene TRBJ1-5; no firm D call. This CDR3 is 14 amino acids long. The ends were cut back, 5 bases at V and 5 bases at J, with 13 bases in the middle. Germline CDR1 SGHVT, CDR2 SQSDAQ. The CDR3 reads CASSPGLHHQPQHF. Written as DNA, the CDR3 is TGTGCCAGCAGCCCCGGGCTCCACCATCAGCCCCAGCATTTT.